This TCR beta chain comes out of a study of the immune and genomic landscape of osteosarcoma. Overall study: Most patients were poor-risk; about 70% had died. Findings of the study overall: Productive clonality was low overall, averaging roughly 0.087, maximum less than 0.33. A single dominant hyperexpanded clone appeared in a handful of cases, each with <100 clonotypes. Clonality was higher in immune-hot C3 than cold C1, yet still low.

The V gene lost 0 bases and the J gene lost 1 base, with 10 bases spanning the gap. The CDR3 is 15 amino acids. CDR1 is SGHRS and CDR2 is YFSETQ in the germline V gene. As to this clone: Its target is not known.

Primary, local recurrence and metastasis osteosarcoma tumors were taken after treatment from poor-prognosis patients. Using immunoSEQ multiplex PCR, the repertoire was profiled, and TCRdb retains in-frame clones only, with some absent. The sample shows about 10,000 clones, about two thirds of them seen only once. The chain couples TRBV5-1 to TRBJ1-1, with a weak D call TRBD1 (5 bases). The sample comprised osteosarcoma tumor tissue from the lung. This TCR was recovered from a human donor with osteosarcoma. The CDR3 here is CASSLGGGKNTEAFF. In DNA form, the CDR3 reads TGCGCCAGCAGCTTGGGTGGGGGTAAGAACACTGAAGCTTTCTTT. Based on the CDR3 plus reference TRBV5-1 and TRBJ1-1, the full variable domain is KAGVTQTPRYLIKTRGQQVTLSCSPISGHRSVSWYQQTPGQGLQFLFEYFSETQRNKGNFPGRFSGRQFSNSRSEMNVSTLELGDSALYLCASSLGGGKNTEAFFGQGTRLTVV.